This T cell receptor beta chain was recovered during a study of cytomegalovirus exposure and HLA in healthy donors. Trimming cost V 8 bases and J 4 bases, with 15 bases left between them. The CDR3 totals 13 residues. Germline CDR1 reads SGHTA; CDR2 reads FQGNSA. Researchers ran the PCR with 60 Vbeta and 13 Jbeta primers. The data were produced by immunoSEQ multiplex PCR, yet TCRdb's version contains in-frame clones alone and is incomplete. Here the sample spans 150,000 to 200,000 clones, roughly 80% being singletons. Sequencing used PBMCs. This sequence originates from a woman aged 18-30 years in good health and CMV-seronegative. V gene TRBV7-2 combines with J gene TRBJ2-7; perhaps TRBD2 as D (7 bases). CDR3 in DNA: TGTGCCAGCGGACAGTGGGGGGGTTACGAGCAGTACGTC. Encoded protein: CASGQWGGYEQYV.